These 26 T cell receptor beta chains came from one sample sequenced in a study of T cells in localized non-small cell lung cancer. TCRdb's copy holds only in-frame clones and misses some; the assay was immunoSEQ multiplex PCR. The sample has about 52,000 clones, around nine tenths seen once. The starting material was PBMCs, obtained before any cancer treatment. These receptors came from a female donor with stage II lung adenocarcinoma.

V is TRBV14 and J is TRBJ2-7, with D tentatively TRBD1 (6 bases). CDR1 SGHDN and CDR2 FVKESK come from the germline V gene. CDR3 length: 15 residues. V lost 1 base and J lost 3, with 13 bases in between. The CDR3 nucleotides are TGTGCCAGCAGCCAAGCGACAGGTTACATCTACGAGCAGTACTTC. Encoded protein: CASSQATGYIYEQYF.

This clone was counted only a few times. One end of the junction is discordant with germline, which a read error may explain. This chain connects TRBV7-8 to TRBJ1-3, with D possibly being TRBD1 (5 bases). This CDR3 contains 11 residues. CDR1 is SGHVS, CDR2 FQNEAQ, per germline. CDR3 sequence (DNA): TGTGCCAGCAGCTTCAGAGGGGATTTAGCCTTT. This translates into CASSFRGDLAF.

The V gene is TRBV5-4, the J gene TRBJ2-2, with 8 positions matching TRBD1. The germline CDR1 and CDR2 sequences are SGHNT and YYREEE (reference sequence). With 1 base clipped from V and 3 bases from J, the junction kept 2 bases outside the gene matches. CDR3 size: 15 residues. Written as DNA, the CDR3 is TGTGCCAGCAGCTTGCCGACAGGGGACACCGGGGAGCTGTTTTTT. This translates into CASSLPTGDTGELFF.

The rearrangement uses TRBV10-2 and TRBJ1-1; D ambiguous. Germline values: CDR1 WSHSY, CDR2 SAAADI. The CDR3 has 15 amino acids. Deletions cut 7 bases from V and 1 base from J, with 16 bases between. The CDR3 DNA sequence: TGCGCCAGCACAAGGACCCCAGCAGGGAACACTGAAGCTTTCTTT. Translation: CASTRTPAGNTEAFF.

The chain employs TRBV7-9 and TRBJ1-1; D ambiguous. Trimming shortened V by 8 bases and J by 3 bases, and 10 bases separated the two germline ends. Germline CDR1 and CDR2: SEHNR and FQNEAQ (reference sequence). This CDR3 region has 12 residues. This CDR3 reads CASGETYTEAFF. CDR3 DNA sequence: TGTGCCAGCGGGGAGACCTACACTGAAGCTTTCTTT. Full variable domain (remainder filled in from reference TRBV7-9 and TRBJ1-1): DTGVSQNPRHKITKRGQNVTFRCDPISEHNRLYWYRQTLGQGPEFLTYFQNEAQLEKSRLLSDRFSAERPKGSFSTLEIQRTEQGDSAMYLCASGETYTEAFFGQGTRLTVV.

Written as DNA, the CDR3 is TGTGCCAGCAGCGTGGTTTCGAGATGGGATTCTGAAGCTTTCTTT. Translation gives CASSVVSRWDSEAFF. The rearrangement joins TRBV11-2 to TRBJ1-1; D gene uncertain. CDR1 and CDR2 (germline): SGHAT, FQNNGV. This CDR3 is 15 amino acids long. Trimming removed 5 bases at V and 6 bases at J, with 19 bases between.

The chain joins TRBV10-3 to TRBJ1-4; 7 bases are shared with TRBD1. The CDR3 has 13 amino acids. The J segment lost 6 bases and the V segment lost 5 bases, leaving 3 bases of the junction unmatched. Germline assignment: CDR1 ENHRY and CDR2 SYGVKD. The CDR3 region is CAISSGTDEKLFF. In DNA, the CDR3 is TGTGCCATCAGTTCCGGGACAGATGAAAAACTGTTTTTT.

The chain carries TRBV6-6 and TRBJ1-6, with TRBD1 as a possible D gene (6 bases). Germline V gene sequence: CDR1 MNHNY, CDR2 SVGAGI (reference sequence). CDR3 length: 14 residues. Trimming removed 10 bases at V and 17 bases at J, with 27 bases between. In DNA, the CDR3 is TGTGCCATAGCCCGGGGGCGGGGAATAGGGACGTTCCACTTT. Its translation: CAIARGRGIGTFHF.

The V call is TRBV5-1, the J call TRBJ1-1; D unresolved. Germline V gives CDR1 SGHRS, CDR2 YFSETQ. Between the trimmed V and J ends, which lost 5 bases and 3 bases, there was a span of 11 bases. The CDR3 extends over 13 amino acids. The CDR3 DNA reads TGCGCCAGCAGTGCCGGAGGCGACACTGAAGCTTTCTTT. Translating it yields CASSAGGDTEAFF. Filled out from reference TRBV5-1 and TRBJ1-1, the complete variable domain reads KAGVTQTPRYLIKTRGQQVTLSCSPISGHRSVSWYQQTPGQGLQFLFEYFSETQRNKGNFPGRFSGRQFSNSRSEMNVSTLELGDSALYLCASSAGGDTEAFFGQGTRLTVV.

The genes are TRBV5-1 and TRBJ1-1, with TRBD1 matching over 7 bases. Germline CDR1 SGHRS, CDR2 YFSETQ. V lost 4 bases to trimming and J lost 4 bases; unmatched junction nucleotides: 10. The CDR3 has 15 residues. The DNA for the CDR3 is TGCGCCAGCAGCACCCGACAGGGATCCCCCACTGAAGCTTTCTTT. Amino acid sequence: CASSTRQGSPTEAFF.

The CDR3, as DNA: TGTGCCAGCAAGGGGAGAGCGGGCTACGATACGCAGTATTTT. Its translation is CASKGRAGYDTQYF. The rearrangement uses TRBV2 and TRBJ2-3; possible D gene TRBD2, 6 bases. With 7 bases removed from V and 6 bases from J, the gap between germline ends came to 17 bases. From germline, CDR1 is SNHLY and CDR2 FYNNEI. The CDR3 length is 14 residues.

CDR3 in amino acids: CASSSGLASYNEQFF. The CDR3 DNA sequence: TGCGCCAGCAGCTCGGGACTTGCCTCCTACAATGAGCAGTTCTTC. V gene TRBV5-1 combines with J gene TRBJ2-1; a possible D gene is TRBD2 (6 bases). The V gene's germline CDR1 is SGHRS and CDR2 YFSETQ. This CDR3 region has 15 residues. Between the trimmed V and J ends, which lost 3 bases and 0 bases, there was a span of 10 bases.

This clone was seen only once. This sequence joins TRBV15 and TRBJ2-2, with a weak D call TRBD2 (6 bases). Germline CDR1 and CDR2: LNHNV and YYDKDF (reference sequence). The CDR3 has 15 amino acids. Between the trimmed V and J ends, which lost 5 bases and 9 bases, there was a span of 19 bases. The CDR3, as DNA: TGTGCCACCAGCCGTCCCGGGGGTAGTCCCCGGGAGCTGTTTTTT. Residues: CATSRPGGSPRELFF.

This chain connects TRBV30 to TRBJ1-1; a weak D match, TRBD1 (5 bases). Germline CDR1 GTSNPN, CDR2 SVGIG (reference sequence). V was trimmed by 0 bases and J by 9 bases, leaving 8 bases between them. This CDR3 has 11 amino acids. The CDR3 DNA reads as TGTGCCTGGAGTGTACAGGTCCAAGCTTTCTTT. It is translated as CAWSVQVQAFF.

The gene calls are TRBV5-1 and TRBJ1-6; TRBD1 matches 8 bases. Germline CDR1 reads SGHRS; CDR2 reads YFSETQ. J gave up 10 bases and V 2 bases, and 5 bases lay outside the gene matches. The CDR3 is made up of 14 amino acids. The CDR3 sequence: CASSLGQGGSPLHF. DNA for the CDR3: TGCGCCAGCAGCTTAGGACAGGGAGGATCACCCCTCCACTTT.

CDR3 protein: CASSPQGQRRAEAFF. CDR3 in DNA: TGTGCCAGCAGTCCACAGGGACAACGAAGAGCTGAAGCTTTCTTT. The gene calls are TRBV28 and TRBJ1-1; TRBD1 is a possible D gene (6 bases). The CDR3 loop spans 15 amino acids. Trimming took off 5 bases at V and 6 bases at J, with 19 bases between the two ends. Germline V gene data show CDR1 as MDHEN and CDR2 as SYDVKM. Filled out from reference TRBV28 and TRBJ1-1, the complete variable domain reads DVKVTQSSRYLVKRTGEKVFLECVQDMDHENMFWYRQDPGLGLRLIYFSYDVKMKEKGDIPEGYSVSREKKERFSLILESASTNQTSMYLCASSPQGQRRAEAFFGQGTRLTVV.

This clone was seen once. This sequence joins TRBV2 and TRBJ1-1; possibly TRBD1 for D (5 bases). The germline gives CDR1 SNHLY, CDR2 FYNNEI. Trimming took off 5 bases at V and 7 bases at J, with 14 bases between the two ends. The CDR3 totals 13 residues. In nucleotides, the CDR3 is TGTGCCAGCAGTAGGGCAGGGAGAATTGAAGCTTTCTTT. This translates into CASSRAGRIEAFF. Looking up the rest from reference TRBV2 and TRBJ1-1 gives the full variable domain: EPEVTQTPSHQVTQMGQEVILRCVPISNHLYFYWYRQILGQKVEFLVSFYNNEISEKSEIFDDQFSVERPDGSNFTLKIRSTKLEDSAMYFCASSRAGRIEAFFGQGTRLTVV.

The chain joins TRBV7-9 to TRBJ1-6; TRBD1 is a possible D gene (5 bases). The CDR3 is 13 residues long. The germline CDR1 and CDR2 sequences are SEHNR and FQNEAQ (reference sequence). Trimming took 2 bases from V and 10 from J, leaving 9 bases between them. The CDR3 reads CASSLRGGSPLHF. The CDR3 DNA follows: TGTGCCAGCAGCTTAAGGGGAGGATCACCCCTCCACTTT.

The V call is TRBV2, the J call TRBJ1-1; the D gene is possibly TRBD1 (6 bases). The CDR3 is 14 amino acids. The ends were cut back, 11 bases at V and 2 bases at J, with 18 bases in the middle. The germline V gene has CDR1 SNHLY and CDR2 FYNNEI. The CDR3 spells CAGGGSQVNTEAFF. The CDR3 DNA reads as TGTGCCGGGGGGGGCAGTCAAGTTAACACTGAAGCTTTCTTT. Variable domain in full (rest from reference TRBV2 and TRBJ1-1): EPEVTQTPSHQVTQMGQEVILRCVPISNHLYFYWYRQILGQKVEFLVSFYNNEISEKSEIFDDQFSVERPDGSNFTLKIRSTKLEDSAMYFCAGGGSQVNTEAFFGQGTRLTVV.

The CDR3 loop is CASSSSRTGVSGNTIYF. The CDR3 DNA follows: TGTGCCAGCAGCAGCTCAAGGACAGGGGTCTCTGGAAACACCATATATTTT. V is TRBV7-9 and J is TRBJ1-3, with TRBD1 matching 9 bases. Looked up from germline, CDR1 is SEHNR and CDR2 is FQNEAQ (reference sequence). J lost 0 bases, V lost 5 bases, and 8 bases had no gene match. CDR3 length equals 17 residues.

V is TRBV4-2 and J is TRBJ1-1; tentatively, D is TRBD1 (6 bases). The CDR3 has 19 amino acids. V was clipped by 0 bases and J by 4 bases, with 24 bases between them. CDR1 LGHNA and CDR2 YNFKEQ come from the germline V gene. CDR3 sequence reads: CASSQDLNRRTVMGTEAFF. CDR3 nucleotide sequence: TGTGCCAGCAGCCAAGATCTGAACCGGAGGACAGTTATGGGCACTGAAGCTTTCTTT.

The gene calls are TRBV11-2 and TRBJ1-4; no definite D call. V lost 1 base and J lost 2, with 14 bases in between. CDR1 is SGHAT and CDR2 is FQNNGV in the germline V gene. The CDR3 sequence is 17 residues long. The CDR3 is CASSLVGGSRTNEKLFF. CDR3 sequence (DNA): TGTGCCAGCAGCTTAGTAGGAGGGTCTCGCACTAATGAAAAACTGTTTTTT.

The chain carries TRBV7-9 and TRBJ1-5, with TRBD1 matching 10 bases. The trim removed 3 bases at V and 5 bases at J, leaving 1 base unmatched. The germline V gene encodes CDR1 SEHNR and CDR2 FQNEAQ (reference sequence). The CDR3 has 14 residues. The CDR3, as DNA: TGTGCCAGCAGCTTCGGGACAGGGGATCAGCCCCAGCATTTT. This encodes CASSFGTGDQPQHF. Based on the CDR3 plus reference TRBV7-9 and TRBJ1-5, the full variable domain is DTGVSQNPRHKITKRGQNVTFRCDPISEHNRLYWYRQTLGQGPEFLTYFQNEAQLEKSRLLSDRFSAERPKGSFSTLEIQRTEQGDSAMYLCASSFGTGDQPQHFGDGTRLSIL.

The sample holds one count of this clone. This chain joins TRBV13 and TRBJ1-3, with D possibly being TRBD1 (5 bases). In germline, CDR1 is PRHDT, CDR2 FYEKMQ (reference sequence). CDR3 size: 13 residues. V dropped 3 bases and J dropped 6 bases, with 9 bases sitting between them. The CDR3 DNA reads TGTGCCAGCAGCTTGCAGACAGTAAACACCATATATTTT. Residues: CASSLQTVNTIYF.

The chain combines TRBV2 with TRBJ1-4; no clear D gene. Germline loops: CDR1 SNHLY, CDR2 FYNNEI. CDR3 length: 12 residues. V gave up 7 bases and J gave up 8 bases, with 11 bases separating them. CDR3 in DNA: TGTGCCAGCAAGGTATTCGGGGAAAAACTGTTTTTT. This encodes CASKVFGEKLFF.

The rearrangement joins TRBV19 to TRBJ1-5; unclear D gene. The CDR3 covers 13 residues. Germline lookup yields CDR1 LNHDA and CDR2 SQIVND (reference sequence). V was pared by 7 bases and J by 4 bases, with 11 bases between. The CDR3 sequence: CASTGPKNQPQHF. The CDR3 nucleotides are TGTGCCAGTACCGGGCCAAAAAATCAGCCCCAGCATTTT.